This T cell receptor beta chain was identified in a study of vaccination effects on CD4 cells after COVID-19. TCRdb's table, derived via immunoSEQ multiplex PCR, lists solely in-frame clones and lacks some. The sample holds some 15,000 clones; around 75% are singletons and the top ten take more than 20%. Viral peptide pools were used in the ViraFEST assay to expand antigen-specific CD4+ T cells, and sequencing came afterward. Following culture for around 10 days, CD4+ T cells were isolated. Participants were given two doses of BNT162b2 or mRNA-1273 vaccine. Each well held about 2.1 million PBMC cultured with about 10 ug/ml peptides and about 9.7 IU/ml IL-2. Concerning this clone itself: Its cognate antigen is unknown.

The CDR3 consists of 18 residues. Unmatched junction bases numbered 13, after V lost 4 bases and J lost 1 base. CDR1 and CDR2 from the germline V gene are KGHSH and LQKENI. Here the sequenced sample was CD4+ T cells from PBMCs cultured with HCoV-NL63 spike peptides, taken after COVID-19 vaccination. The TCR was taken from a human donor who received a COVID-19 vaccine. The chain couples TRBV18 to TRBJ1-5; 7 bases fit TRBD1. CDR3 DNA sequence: TGTGCCAGCTCACTATTTCCGATTACAGGGGAAAGCAATCAGCCCCAGCATTTT. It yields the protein CASSLFPITGESNQPQHF.